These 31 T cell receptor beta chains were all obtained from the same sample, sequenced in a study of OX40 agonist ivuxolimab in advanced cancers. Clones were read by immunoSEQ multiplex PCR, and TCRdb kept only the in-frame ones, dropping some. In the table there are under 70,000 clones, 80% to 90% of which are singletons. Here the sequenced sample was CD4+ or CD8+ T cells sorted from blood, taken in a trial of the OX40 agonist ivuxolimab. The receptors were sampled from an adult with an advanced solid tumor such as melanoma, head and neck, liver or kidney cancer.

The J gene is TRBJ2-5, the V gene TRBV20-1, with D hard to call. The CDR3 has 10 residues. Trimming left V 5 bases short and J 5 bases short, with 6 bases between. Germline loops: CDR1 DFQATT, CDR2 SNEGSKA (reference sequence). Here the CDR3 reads CSAGWETQYF. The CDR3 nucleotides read TGCAGTGCTGGATGGGAGACCCAGTACTTC.

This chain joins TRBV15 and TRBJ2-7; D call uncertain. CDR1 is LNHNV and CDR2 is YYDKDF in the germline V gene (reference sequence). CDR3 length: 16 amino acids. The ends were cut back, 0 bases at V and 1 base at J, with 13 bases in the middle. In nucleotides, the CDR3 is TGTGCCACCAGCAGAGATCCTTGGAGTCCTTCCTACGAGCAGTACTTC. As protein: CATSRDPWSPSYEQYF.

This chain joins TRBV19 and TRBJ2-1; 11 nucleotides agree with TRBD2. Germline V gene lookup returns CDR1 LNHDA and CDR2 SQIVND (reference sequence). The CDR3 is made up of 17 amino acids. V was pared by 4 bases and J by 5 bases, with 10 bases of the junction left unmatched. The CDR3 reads CASSTRGTSGGDNEQFF. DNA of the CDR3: TGTGCCAGTAGTACCCGAGGAACTAGCGGGGGAGACAATGAGCAGTTCTTC.

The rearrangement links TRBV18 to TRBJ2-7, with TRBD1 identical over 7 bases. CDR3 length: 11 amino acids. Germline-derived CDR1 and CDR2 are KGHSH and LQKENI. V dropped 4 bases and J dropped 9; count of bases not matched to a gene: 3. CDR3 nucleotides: TGTGCCAGCTCACAGGGGGACAGGCAGTACTTC. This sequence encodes CASSQGDRQYF.

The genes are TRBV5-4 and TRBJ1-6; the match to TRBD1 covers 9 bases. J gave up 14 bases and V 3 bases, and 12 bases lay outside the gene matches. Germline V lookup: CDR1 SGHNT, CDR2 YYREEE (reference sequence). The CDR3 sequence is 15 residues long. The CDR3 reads CASSYGQGLLTTLHF. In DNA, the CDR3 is TGTGCCAGCAGCTACGGACAGGGGCTTTTGACAACCCTCCACTTT.

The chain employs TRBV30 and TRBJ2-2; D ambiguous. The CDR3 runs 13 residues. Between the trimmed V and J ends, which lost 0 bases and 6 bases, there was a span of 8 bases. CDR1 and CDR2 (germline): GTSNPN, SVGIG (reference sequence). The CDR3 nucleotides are TGTGCCTGGAGTGTAGTTCGGTCCGGGGAGCTGTTTTTT. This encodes CAWSVVRSGELFF. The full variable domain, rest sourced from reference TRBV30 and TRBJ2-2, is SQTIHQWPATLVQPVGSPLSLECTVEGTSNPNLYWYRQAAGRGLQLLFYSVGIGQISSEVPQNLSASRPQDRQFILSSKKLLLSDSGFYLCAWSVVRSGELFFGEGSRLTVL.

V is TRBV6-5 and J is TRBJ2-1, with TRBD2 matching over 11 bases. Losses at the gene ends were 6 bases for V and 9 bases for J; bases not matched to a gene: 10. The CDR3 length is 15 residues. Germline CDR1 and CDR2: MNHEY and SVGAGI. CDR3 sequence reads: CASSPIAGGVSEQFF. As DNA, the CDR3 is TGTGCCAGCAGCCCAATAGCGGGAGGGGTAAGTGAGCAGTTCTTC.

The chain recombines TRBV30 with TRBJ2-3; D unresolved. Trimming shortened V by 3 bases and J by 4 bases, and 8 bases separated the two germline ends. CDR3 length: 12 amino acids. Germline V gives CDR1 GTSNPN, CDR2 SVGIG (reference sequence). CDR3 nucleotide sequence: TGTGCCTGGAGGGGGTGGGCAGATACGCAGTATTTT. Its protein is CAWRGWADTQYF.

CDR3 region: CASAIRVAGANYGYTF. CDR3 bases: TGTGCCAGCGCCATAAGAGTTGCCGGAGCTAACTATGGCTACACCTTC. V usage is TRBV14 and J usage is TRBJ1-2; D remains ambiguous. The V end lost 8 bases, the J end lost 0 bases, and 19 bases lay between the germline ends. CDR3 length equals 16 residues. Germline assignment: CDR1 SGHDN and CDR2 FVKESK.

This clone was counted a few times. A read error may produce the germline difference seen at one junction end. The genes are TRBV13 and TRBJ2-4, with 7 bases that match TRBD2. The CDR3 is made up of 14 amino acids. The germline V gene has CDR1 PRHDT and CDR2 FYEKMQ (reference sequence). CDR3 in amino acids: CASRPAGAQNIQYF. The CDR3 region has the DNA TGTGCCAGCAGACCGGCGGGAGCCCAAAACATTCAGTACTTC.

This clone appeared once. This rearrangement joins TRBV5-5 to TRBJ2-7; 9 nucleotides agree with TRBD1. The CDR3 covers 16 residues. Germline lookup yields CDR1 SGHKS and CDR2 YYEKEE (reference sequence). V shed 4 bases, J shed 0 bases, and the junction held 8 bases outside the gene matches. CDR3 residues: CASSKDPGQGSYEQYF. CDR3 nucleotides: TGTGCCAGCAGCAAAGACCCGGGACAGGGCTCCTACGAGCAGTACTTC.

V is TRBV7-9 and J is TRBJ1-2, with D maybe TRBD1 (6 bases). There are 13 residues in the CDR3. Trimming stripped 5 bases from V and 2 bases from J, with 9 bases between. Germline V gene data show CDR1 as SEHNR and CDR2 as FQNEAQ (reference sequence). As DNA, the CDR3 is TGTGCCAGCAGCCCTGGACAGAACTATGGCTACACCTTC. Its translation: CASSPGQNYGYTF.

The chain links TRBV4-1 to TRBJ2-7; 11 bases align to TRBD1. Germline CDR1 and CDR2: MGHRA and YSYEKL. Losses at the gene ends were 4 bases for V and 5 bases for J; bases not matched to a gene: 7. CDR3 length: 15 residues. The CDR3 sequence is CASSLGPGQGDEQYF. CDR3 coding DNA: TGCGCCAGCAGCCTTGGACCGGGACAGGGGGACGAGCAGTACTTC.

DNA of the CDR3: TGTGCCAGCAGCTCCGGGACTACCAGCTCCTACGAGCAGTACTTC. Protein: CASSSGTTSSYEQYF. V is TRBV28 and J is TRBJ2-7; 7 bases map to TRBD2. V lost 6 bases to trimming and J lost 0 bases; unmatched junction nucleotides: 8. This CDR3 is built from 15 residues. Germline V gene lookup returns CDR1 MDHEN and CDR2 SYDVKM.

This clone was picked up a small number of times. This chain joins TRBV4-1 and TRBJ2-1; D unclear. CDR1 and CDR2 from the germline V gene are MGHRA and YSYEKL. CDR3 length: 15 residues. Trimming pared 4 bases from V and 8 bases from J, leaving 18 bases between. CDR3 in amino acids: CASSPRAERRDEQFF. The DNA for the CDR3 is TGCGCCAGCAGCCCTCGGGCGGAGCGTAGGGATGAGCAGTTCTTC.

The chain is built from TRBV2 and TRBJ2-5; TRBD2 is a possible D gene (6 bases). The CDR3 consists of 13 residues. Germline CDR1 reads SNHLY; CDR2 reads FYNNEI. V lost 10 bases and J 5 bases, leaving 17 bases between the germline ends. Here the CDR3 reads CATARELAETQYF. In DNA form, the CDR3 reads TGTGCCACCGCCCGGGAGTTAGCCGAGACCCAGTACTTC.

The CDR3 nucleotides read TGTGCCACCAGCAGAGACAGGAACATTCAGTACTTC. It is translated as CATSRDRNIQYF. J is TRBJ2-4 and V is TRBV15; D not certain. The germline V and J ends were trimmed by 0 bases and 7 bases, with 4 bases remaining between them. The germline CDR1 and CDR2 sequences are LNHNV and YYDKDF (reference sequence). This CDR3 contains 12 residues.

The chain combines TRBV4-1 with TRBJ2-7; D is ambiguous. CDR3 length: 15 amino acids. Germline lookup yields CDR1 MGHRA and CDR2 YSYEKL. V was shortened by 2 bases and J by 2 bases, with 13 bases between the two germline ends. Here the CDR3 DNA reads TGCGCCAGCAGCCAATCCGCAACGGCCACCTACGAGCAGTACTTC. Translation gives CASSQSATATYEQYF.

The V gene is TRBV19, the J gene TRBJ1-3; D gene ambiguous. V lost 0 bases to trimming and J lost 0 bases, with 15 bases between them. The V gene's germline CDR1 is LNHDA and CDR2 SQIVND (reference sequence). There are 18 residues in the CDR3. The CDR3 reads CASSIDGPGRSSGNTIYF. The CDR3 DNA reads TGTGCCAGTAGTATAGATGGTCCAGGTCGGAGCTCTGGAAACACCATATATTTT.

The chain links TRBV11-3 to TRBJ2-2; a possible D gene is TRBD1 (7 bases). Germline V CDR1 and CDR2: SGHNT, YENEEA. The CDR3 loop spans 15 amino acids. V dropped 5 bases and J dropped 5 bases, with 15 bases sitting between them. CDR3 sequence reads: CASSPGGQGTGELFF. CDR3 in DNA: TGTGCCAGCAGCCCAGGGGGGCAGGGAACCGGGGAGCTGTTTTTT.

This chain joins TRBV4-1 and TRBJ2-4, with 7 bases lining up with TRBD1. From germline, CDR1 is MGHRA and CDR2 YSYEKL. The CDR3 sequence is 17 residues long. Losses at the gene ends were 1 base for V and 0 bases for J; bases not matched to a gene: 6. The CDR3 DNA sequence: TGCGCCAGCAGCCAAGCCACAGGGGCTGTAGCCAAAAACATTCAGTACTTC. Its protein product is CASSQATGAVAKNIQYF.

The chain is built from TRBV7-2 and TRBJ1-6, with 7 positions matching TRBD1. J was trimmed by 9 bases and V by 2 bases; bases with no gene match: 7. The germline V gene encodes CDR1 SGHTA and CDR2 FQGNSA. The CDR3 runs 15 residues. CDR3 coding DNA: TGTGCCAGCAGCTTAAATCAGGGGGGAACTTCACCCCTCCACTTT. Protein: CASSLNQGGTSPLHF.

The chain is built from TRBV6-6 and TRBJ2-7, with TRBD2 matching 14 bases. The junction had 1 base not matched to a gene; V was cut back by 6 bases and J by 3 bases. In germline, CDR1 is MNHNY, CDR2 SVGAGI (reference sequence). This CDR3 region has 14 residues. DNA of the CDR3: TGTGCCAGCAGAGGGACTAGCGGGAGCTACGAGCAGTACTTC. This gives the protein CASRGTSGSYEQYF.

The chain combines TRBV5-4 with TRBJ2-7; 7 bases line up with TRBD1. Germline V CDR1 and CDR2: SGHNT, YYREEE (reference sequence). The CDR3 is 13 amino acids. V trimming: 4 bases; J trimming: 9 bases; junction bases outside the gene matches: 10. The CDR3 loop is CASSADRTTGQYF. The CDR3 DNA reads TGTGCCAGCAGCGCGGACAGGACAACAGGGCAGTACTTC.

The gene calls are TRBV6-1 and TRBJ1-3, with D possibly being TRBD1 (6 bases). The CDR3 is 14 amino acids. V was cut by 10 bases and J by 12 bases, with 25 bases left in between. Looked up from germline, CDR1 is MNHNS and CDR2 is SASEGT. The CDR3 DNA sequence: TGTGCCACCACCGAGGGGGGGGAAGGAGACATCATATATTTT. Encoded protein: CATTEGGEGDIIYF.

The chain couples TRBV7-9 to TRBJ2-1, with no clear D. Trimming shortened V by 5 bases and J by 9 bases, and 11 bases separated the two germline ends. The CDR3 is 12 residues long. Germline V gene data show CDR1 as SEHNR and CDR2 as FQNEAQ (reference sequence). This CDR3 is CASSNPGGEQFF. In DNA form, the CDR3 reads TGTGCCAGCAGCAACCCCGGCGGTGAGCAGTTCTTC.

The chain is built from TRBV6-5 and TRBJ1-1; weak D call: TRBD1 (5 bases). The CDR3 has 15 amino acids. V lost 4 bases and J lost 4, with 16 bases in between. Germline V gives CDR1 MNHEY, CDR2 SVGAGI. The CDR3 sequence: CASSSSGPWGTEAFF. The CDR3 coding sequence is TGTGCCAGCAGTTCTTCAGGGCCGTGGGGCACTGAAGCTTTCTTT.

The CDR3 sequence: CASMQGYSNQPQHF. The DNA of the CDR3 is TGTGCCAGCATGCAGGGCTATAGCAATCAGCCCCAGCATTTT. The rearrangement links TRBV6-1 to TRBJ1-5, with D tentatively TRBD1 (5 bases). The germline V gene encodes CDR1 MNHNS and CDR2 SASEGT. This CDR3 comprises 14 residues. V was clipped by 7 bases and J by 0 bases, with 10 bases between them.

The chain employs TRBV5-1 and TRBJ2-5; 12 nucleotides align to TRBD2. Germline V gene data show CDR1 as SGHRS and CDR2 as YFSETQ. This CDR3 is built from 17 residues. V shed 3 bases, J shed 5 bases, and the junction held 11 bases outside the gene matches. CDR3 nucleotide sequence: TGCGCCAGCAGCTCAGGACTAGCGGGAAGAATGCGGGAGACCCAGTACTTC. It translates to CASSSGLAGRMRETQYF. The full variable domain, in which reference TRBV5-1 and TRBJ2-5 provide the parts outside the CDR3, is KAGVTQTPRYLIKTRGQQVTLSCSPISGHRSVSWYQQTPGQGLQFLFEYFSETQRNKGNFPGRFSGRQFSNSRSEMNVSTLELGDSALYLCASSSGLAGRMRETQYFGPGTRLLVL.

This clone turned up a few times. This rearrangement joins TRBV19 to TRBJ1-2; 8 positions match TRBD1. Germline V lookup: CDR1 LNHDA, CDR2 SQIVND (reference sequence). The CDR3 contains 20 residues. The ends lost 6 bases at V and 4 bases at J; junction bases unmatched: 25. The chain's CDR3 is CASRPGFQGARGFRTYGYTF. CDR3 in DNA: TGTGCCAGTAGACCCGGGTTCCAGGGGGCGCGAGGTTTTCGGACCTATGGCTACACCTTC.

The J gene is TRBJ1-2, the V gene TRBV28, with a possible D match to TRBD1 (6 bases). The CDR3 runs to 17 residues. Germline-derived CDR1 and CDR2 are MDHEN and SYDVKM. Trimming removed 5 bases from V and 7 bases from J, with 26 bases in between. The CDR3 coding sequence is TGTGCCAGCAGTGAAGGGGGGAGTAGTGGTGGGGCTGGTGGCTACACCTTC. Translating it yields CASSEGGSSGGAGGYTF.